These 8 T cell receptor beta chains came from one sample sequenced in a study of blood T cell repertoires in COVID-19. Profiling relied on immunoSEQ multiplex PCR, and the TCRdb table lists in-frame clones only, not all of them. The sample consists of 190,000 or so clones, approximately 80% of them appearing once. Sequenced input: peripheral blood. These TCRs come from a man aged 50-59 years who had recovered from COVID-19.

The V gene is TRBV27, the J gene TRBJ1-5; 8 positions match TRBD1. The CDR3 sequence is 15 residues long. V was clipped by 6 bases and J by 5 bases; unmatched bases: 9. CDR1 and CDR2 (germline): MNHEY, SMNVEV (reference sequence). CDR3 coding DNA: TGTGCCAGCAGCTTGGACAGGGCGTTGGATCAGCCCCAGCATTTT. It codes for CASSLDRALDQPQHF.

V gene TRBV6-5 combines with J gene TRBJ2-5; 9 nucleotides align to TRBD2. This CDR3 has 15 residues. After removal of 6 bases from V and 0 bases from J, the junction contained 5 bases not matched to a gene. In germline, CDR1 is MNHEY, CDR2 SVGAGI. As DNA, the CDR3 is TGTGCCAGCAGGGCGGGAGGGGTTCACCAAGAGACCCAGTACTTC. Translating gives CASRAGGVHQETQYF.

The J gene is TRBJ2-5, the V gene TRBV5-4; D unclear. CDR1 SGHNT and CDR2 YYREEE come from the germline V gene (reference sequence). Trimming took 5 bases from V and 1 from J, leaving 9 bases between them. The CDR3 consists of 13 residues. The CDR3 reads CASRMGLQETQYF. CDR3 bases: TGTGCCAGCAGGATGGGCCTCCAAGAGACCCAGTACTTC.

The genes are TRBV25-1 and TRBJ2-5; 8 nucleotides match TRBD2. The length of the CDR3 is 15 residues. The germline CDR1 and CDR2 sequences are MGHDK and SYGVNS. The V and J ends lost 0 bases and 3 bases, in that order; junction bases with no gene match: 3. DNA of the CDR3: TGTGCCAGCAGTGAATATGAAGCGGGAGAAGAGACCCAGTACTTC. As protein: CASSEYEAGEETQYF.

The rearrangement links TRBV19 to TRBJ1-1; possible D gene TRBD1, 5 bases. V gave up 6 bases and J gave up 0 bases, with 17 bases separating them. The germline V gene encodes CDR1 LNHDA and CDR2 SQIVND (reference sequence). The CDR3 totals 16 residues. CDR3 amino acids: CASRAGTLNMNTEAFF. The CDR3 coding sequence is TGTGCCAGTAGAGCCGGGACTTTAAACATGAACACTGAAGCTTTCTTT.

The chain joins TRBV19 to TRBJ2-5, with D maybe TRBD2 (5 bases). CDR3 length: 16 amino acids. Germline V CDR1 and CDR2: LNHDA, SQIVND (reference sequence). V lost 6 bases to trimming and J lost 2 bases, with 19 bases between them. CDR3 DNA: TGTGCCAGTAGGAGGCAGGCGACTATCTTACAAGAGACCCAGTACTTC. The encoded protein is CASRRQATILQETQYF.

The chain links TRBV12-5 to TRBJ2-3; possible D gene TRBD1, 6 bases. Looked up from germline, CDR1 is LGHNT and CDR2 is FRNRAP. V lost 9 bases, J lost 0 bases, and 13 bases lay in between. The CDR3 totals 14 residues. The DNA for the CDR3 is TGTGCTAGCGGACAGAGCCTAAGCACAGATACGCAGTATTTT. Translating gives CASGQSLSTDTQYF.

V usage is TRBV7-2 and J usage is TRBJ2-7, with 9 bases matching TRBD2. V shed 3 bases and J 0 bases; nucleotides not matched to a gene: 9. The CDR3 consists of 17 residues. Germline CDR1 and CDR2: SGHTA and FQGNSA. The DNA of the CDR3 is TGTGCCAGCAGCTTCCCCCCCTTTAGCGGGAGCTCCTACGAGCAGTACTTC. This translates into CASSFPPFSGSSYEQYF.